This entry features one TCR beta chain sequence. The entry originates in a study of brain metastases from non-small cell lung cancer. The CDR3 runs 14 residues. With 0 bases removed from V and 2 bases from J, the gap between germline ends came to 8 bases. CDR1 and CDR2 (germline): SGDLS, YYNGEE. Some clones are missing from TCRdb's copy, which holds only in-frame ones; the method was immunoSEQ multiplex PCR. The top ten hold around 20% of the sample, which has some 1,400 clones, roughly 85% seen once. What was sequenced was tumor-adjacent normal tissue. This TCR was sampled from a donor aged 40 or over with non-small cell lung cancer. The chain is built from TRBV9 and TRBJ1-2; D call uncertain. The CDR3 DNA reads TGTGCCAGCAGCGTAGGAACGGTAAACTATGGCTACACCTTC. This codes for CASSVGTVNYGYTF.